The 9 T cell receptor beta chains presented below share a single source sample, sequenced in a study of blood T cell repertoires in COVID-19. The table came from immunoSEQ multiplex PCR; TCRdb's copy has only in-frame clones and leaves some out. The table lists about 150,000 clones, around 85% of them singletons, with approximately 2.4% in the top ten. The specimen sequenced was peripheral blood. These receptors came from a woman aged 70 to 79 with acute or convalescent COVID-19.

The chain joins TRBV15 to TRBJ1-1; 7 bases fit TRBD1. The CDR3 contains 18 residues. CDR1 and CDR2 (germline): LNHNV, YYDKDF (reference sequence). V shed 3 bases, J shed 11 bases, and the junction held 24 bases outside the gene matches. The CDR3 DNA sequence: TGTGCCACCAGCAGGGACTTTCCCTCTCTGACATCCTCAGGGGGGGCTTTCTTT. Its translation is CATSRDFPSLTSSGGAFF.

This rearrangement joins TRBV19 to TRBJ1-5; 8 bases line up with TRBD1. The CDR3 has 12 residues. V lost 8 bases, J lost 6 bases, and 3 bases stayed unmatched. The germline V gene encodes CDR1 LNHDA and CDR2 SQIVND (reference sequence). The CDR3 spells CASRQGAQPQHF. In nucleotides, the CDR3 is TGTGCCAGTCGTCAGGGGGCTCAGCCCCAGCATTTT.

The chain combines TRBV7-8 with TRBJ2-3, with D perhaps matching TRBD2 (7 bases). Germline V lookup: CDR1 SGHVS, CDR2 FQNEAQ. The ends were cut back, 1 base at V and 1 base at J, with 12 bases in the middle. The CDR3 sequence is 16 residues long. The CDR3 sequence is CASSLVGGGGTDTQYF. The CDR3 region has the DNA TGTGCCAGCAGCTTAGTAGGCGGGGGCGGCACAGATACGCAGTATTTT.

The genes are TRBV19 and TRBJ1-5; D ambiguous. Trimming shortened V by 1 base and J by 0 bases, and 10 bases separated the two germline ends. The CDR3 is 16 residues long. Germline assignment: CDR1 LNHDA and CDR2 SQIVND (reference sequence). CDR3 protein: CASSIGEGSSNQPQHF. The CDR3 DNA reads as TGTGCCAGTAGTATAGGGGAAGGGAGTAGCAATCAGCCCCAGCATTTT.

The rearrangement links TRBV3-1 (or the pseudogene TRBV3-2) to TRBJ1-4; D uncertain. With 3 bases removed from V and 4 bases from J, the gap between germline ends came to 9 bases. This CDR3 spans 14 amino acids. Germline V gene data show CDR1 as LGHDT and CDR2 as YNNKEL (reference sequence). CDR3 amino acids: CASSQGRGNEKLFF. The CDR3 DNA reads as TGTGCCAGCAGCCAGGGCCGGGGTAATGAAAAACTGTTTTTT.

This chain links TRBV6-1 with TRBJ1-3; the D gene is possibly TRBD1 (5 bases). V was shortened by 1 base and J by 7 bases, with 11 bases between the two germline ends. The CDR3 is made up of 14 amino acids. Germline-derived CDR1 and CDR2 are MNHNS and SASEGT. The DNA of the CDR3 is TGTGCCAGCAGTGAAGGCAGGGCGTGGAACACCATATATTTT. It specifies CASSEGRAWNTIYF.

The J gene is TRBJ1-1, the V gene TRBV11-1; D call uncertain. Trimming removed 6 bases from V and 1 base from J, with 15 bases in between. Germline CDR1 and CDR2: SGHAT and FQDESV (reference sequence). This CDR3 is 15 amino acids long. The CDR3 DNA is TGTGCCAGCAGTCCACCGGGTCGGGGGAACACTGAAGCTTTCTTT. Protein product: CASSPPGRGNTEAFF. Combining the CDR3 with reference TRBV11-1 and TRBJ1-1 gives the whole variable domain EAEVAQSPRYKITEKSQAVAFWCDPISGHATLYWYRQILGQGPELLVQFQDESVVDDSQLPKDRFSAERLKGVDSTLKIQPAELGDSAMYLCASSPPGRGNTEAFFGQGTRLTVV.

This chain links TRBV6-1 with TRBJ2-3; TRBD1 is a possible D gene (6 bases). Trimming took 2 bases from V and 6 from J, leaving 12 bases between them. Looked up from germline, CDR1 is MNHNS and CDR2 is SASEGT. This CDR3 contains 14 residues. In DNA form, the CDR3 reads TGTGCCAGCAGTGAACCAGGGGCCGGGGATACGCAGTATTTT. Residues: CASSEPGAGDTQYF.

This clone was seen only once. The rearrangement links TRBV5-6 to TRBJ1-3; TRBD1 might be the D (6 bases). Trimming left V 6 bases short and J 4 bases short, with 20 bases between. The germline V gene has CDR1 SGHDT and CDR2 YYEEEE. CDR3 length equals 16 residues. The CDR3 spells CASTRGGPTGGNTIYF. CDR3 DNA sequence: TGTGCCAGCACGCGGGGGGGGCCGACGGGAGGAAACACCATATATTTT.